The clone carrying this T cell receptor (beta chain) was observed a handful of times. What it recognizes is unknown. PCR was performed using 60 Vbeta and 13 Jbeta primers. Clones were sequenced by immunoSEQ multiplex PCR, and TCRdb holds only the in-frame ones, with some missing. The sample carries 55,000 to 65,000 clones, roughly three quarters recorded once. These data originate in a study of cytomegalovirus exposure and HLA in healthy donors. About the study: Out of about 179 million T cells, an earlier analysis found 117 million unique TCR beta sequences in total.

General study findings and limits: Prediction of most subjects' HLA-A and HLA-B alleles by TCR beta sequences was reportedly accurate. Per a later analysis, fewer than 20,000 TCR beta sequences showed association with HLA alleles at 0.05 false discovery rate. Indistinguishability led to the exclusion of some V segments, TRBV6-2 and TRBV6-3 included.

Germline CDR1 reads SGHRS; CDR2 reads YFSETQ. There are 14 residues in the CDR3. V lost 4 bases to trimming and J lost 6 bases; unmatched junction nucleotides: 6. V usage is TRBV5-1 and J usage is TRBJ2-3, with 9 bases matching TRBD1. Source material: PBMCs. The sequence derives from a woman under 40 in good health and CMV-seronegative. CDR3 nucleotide sequence: TGCGCCAGCAGCCTACAGGGGGCAGGGGATACGCAGTATTTT. Translated, it gives CASSLQGAGDTQYF. Full variable domain (remainder filled in from reference TRBV5-1 and TRBJ2-3): KAGVTQTPRYLIKTRGQQVTLSCSPISGHRSVSWYQQTPGQGLQFLFEYFSETQRNKGNFPGRFSGRQFSNSRSEMNVSTLELGDSALYLCASSLQGAGDTQYFGPGTRLTVL.